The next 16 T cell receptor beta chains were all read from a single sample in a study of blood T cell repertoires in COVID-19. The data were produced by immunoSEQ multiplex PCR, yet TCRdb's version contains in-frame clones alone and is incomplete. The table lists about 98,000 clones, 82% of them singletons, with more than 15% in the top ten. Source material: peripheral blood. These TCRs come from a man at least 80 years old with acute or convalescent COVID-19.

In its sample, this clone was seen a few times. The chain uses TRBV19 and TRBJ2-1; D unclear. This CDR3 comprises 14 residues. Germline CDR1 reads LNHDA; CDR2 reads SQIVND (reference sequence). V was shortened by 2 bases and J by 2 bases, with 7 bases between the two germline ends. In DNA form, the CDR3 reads TGTGCCAGTAGTATATCCCCTCCCTACAATGAGCAGTTCTTC. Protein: CASSISPPYNEQFF.

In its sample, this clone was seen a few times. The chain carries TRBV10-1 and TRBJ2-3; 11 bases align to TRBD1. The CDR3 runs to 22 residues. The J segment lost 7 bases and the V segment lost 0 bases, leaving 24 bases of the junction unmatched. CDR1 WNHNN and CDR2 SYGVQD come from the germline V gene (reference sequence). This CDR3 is CASSESRTGGRLRDLDLNTQYF. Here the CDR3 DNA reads TGCGCCAGCAGTGAGTCGAGGACAGGGGGCCGCCTGAGGGATTTAGATTTGAATACGCAGTATTTT.

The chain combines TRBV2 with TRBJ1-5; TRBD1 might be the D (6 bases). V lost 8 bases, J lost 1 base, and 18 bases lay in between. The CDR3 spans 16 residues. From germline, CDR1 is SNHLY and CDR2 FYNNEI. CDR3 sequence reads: CASLPAGGGSNQPQHF. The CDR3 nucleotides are TGTGCCAGCCTTCCCGCGGGGGGCGGAAGCAATCAGCCCCAGCATTTT.

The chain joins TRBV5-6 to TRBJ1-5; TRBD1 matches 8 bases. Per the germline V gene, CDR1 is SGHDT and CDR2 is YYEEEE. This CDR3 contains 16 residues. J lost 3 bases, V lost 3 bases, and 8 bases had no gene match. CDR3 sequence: CASSSRTGSLNQPQHF. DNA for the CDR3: TGTGCCAGCAGCTCTCGGACAGGGAGCCTCAATCAGCCCCAGCATTTT.

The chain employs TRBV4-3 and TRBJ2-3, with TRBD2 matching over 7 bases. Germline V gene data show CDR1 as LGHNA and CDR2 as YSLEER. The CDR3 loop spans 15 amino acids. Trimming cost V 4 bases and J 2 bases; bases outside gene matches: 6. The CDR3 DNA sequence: TGCGCCAGCAGCCGGGAGGGTATCTTCACAGATACGCAGTATTTT. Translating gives CASSREGIFTDTQYF.

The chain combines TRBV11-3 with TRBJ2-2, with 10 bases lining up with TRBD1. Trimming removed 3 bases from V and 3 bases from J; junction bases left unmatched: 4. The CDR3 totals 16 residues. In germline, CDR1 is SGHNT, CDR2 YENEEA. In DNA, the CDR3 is TGTGCCAGCAGCTTCGGGGGACAGGGGCACACCGGGGAGCTGTTTTTT. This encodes CASSFGGQGHTGELFF.

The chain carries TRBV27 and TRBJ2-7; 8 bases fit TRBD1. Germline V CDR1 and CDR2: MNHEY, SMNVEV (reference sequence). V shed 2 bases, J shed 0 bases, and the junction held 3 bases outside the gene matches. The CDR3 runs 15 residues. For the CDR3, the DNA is TGTGCCAGCAGTTTACAGGGGGCGAACTCCTACGAGCAGTACTTC. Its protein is CASSLQGANSYEQYF.

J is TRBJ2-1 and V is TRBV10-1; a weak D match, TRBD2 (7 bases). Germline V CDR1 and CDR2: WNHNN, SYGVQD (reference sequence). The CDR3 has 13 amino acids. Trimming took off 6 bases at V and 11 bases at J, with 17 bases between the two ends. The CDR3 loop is CASRSRGGTKQFF. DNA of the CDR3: TGCGCCAGCAGGAGTAGGGGGGGAACCAAGCAGTTCTTC.

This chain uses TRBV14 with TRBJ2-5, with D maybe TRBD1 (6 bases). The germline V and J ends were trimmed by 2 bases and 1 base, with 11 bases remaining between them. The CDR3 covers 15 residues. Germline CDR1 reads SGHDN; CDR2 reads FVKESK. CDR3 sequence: CASSQTRTVQETQYF. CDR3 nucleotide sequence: TGTGCCAGCAGCCAAACCCGGACAGTCCAAGAGACCCAGTACTTC.

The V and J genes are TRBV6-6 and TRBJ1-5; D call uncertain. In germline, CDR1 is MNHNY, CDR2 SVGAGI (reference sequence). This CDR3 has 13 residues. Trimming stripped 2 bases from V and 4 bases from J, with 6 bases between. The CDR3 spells CASSYKENQPQHF. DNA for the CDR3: TGTGCCAGCAGTTACAAAGAGAATCAGCCCCAGCATTTT.

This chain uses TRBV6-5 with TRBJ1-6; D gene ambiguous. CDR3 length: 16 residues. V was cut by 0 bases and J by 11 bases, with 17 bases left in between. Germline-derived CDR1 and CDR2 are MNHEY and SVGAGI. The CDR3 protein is CASSYSKAASSPPLHF. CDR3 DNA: TGTGCCAGCAGTTACTCGAAAGCGGCTAGCTCTCCACCCCTCCACTTT.

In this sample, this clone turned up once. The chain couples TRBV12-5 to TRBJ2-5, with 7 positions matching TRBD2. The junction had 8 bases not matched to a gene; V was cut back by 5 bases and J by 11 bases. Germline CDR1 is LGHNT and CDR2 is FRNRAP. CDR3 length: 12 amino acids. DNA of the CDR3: TGTGCTAGTGGTCTTGGACTAGAAACGCAGTACTTC. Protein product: CASGLGLETQYF.

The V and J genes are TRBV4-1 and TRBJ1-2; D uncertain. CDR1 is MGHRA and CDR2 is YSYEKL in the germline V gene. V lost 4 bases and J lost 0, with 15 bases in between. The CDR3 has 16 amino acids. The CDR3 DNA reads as TGCGCCAGCAGCCTGGCCGACATATGGGCTAACTATGGCTACACCTTC. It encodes CASSLADIWANYGYTF.

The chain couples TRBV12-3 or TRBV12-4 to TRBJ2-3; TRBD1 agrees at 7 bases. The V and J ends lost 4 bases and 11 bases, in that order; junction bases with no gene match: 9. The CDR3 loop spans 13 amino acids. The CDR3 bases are TGTGCCAGCAGTTCCCTGGGGACAGAAAGGCAGTATTTT. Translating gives CASSSLGTERQYF.

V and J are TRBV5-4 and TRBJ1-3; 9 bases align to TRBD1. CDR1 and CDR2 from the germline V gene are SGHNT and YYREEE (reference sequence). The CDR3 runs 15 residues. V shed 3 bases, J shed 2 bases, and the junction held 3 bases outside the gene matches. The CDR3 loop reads CASSSGTGTGNTIYF. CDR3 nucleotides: TGTGCCAGCAGCTCCGGGACAGGGACTGGAAACACCATATATTTT.

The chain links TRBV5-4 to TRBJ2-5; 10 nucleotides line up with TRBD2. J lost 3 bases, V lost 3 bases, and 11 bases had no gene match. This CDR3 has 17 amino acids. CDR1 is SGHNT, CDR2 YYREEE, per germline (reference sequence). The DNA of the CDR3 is TGTGCCAGCAGCTCCCCGTTGGGGCTAGCGGGAGAAGAGACCCAGTACTTC. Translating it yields CASSSPLGLAGEETQYF.